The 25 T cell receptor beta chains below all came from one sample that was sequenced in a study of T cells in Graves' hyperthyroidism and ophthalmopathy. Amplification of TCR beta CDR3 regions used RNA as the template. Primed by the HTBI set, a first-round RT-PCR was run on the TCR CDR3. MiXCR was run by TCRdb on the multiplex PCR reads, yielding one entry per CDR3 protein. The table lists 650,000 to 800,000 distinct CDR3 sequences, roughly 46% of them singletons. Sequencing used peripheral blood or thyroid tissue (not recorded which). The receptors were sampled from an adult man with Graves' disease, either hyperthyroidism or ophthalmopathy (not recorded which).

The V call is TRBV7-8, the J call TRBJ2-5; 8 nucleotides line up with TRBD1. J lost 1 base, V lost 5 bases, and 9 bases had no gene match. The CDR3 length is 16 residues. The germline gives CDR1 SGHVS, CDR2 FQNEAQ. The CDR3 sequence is CASSPTGTGPQETQYF. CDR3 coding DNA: TGTGCCAGCAGCCCAACCGGGACAGGACCCCAAGAGACCCAGTACTTC.

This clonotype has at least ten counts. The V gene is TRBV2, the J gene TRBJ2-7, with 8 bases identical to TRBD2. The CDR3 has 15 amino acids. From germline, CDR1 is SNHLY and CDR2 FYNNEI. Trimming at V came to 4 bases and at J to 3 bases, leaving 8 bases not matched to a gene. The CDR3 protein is CASSGRAGGLYEQYF. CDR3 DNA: TGTGCCAGCAGTGGGAGGGCGGGAGGCCTCTACGAGCAGTACTTC.

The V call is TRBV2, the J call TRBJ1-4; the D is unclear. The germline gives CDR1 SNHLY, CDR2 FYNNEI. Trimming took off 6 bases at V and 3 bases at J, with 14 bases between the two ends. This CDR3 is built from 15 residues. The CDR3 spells CASRREGLPNEKLFF. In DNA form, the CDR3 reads TGTGCCAGCAGGAGGGAGGGTTTACCTAATGAAAAACTGTTTTTT.

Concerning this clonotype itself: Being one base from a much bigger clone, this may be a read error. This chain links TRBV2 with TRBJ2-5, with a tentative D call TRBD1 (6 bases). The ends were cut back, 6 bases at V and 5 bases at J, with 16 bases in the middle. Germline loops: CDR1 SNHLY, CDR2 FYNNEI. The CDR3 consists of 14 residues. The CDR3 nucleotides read TGTGCCAGCAGCTGGAGCAGGGGAGACGAGACCCAGTACTTC. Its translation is CASSWSRGDETQYF.

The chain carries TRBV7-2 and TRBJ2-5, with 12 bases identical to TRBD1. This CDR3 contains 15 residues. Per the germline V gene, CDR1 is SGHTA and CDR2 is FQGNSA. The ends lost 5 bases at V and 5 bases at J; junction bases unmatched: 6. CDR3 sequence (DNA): TGTGCCAGCAGCCGGGGGACAGGGGGCAGGGAGACCCAGTACTTC. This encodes CASSRGTGGRETQYF.

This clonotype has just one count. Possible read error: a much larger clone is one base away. The CDR3 sequence: CARGGGGNSPLHF. CDR3 nucleotide sequence: TGTGCCAGGGGGGGGGGAGGCAATTCACCCCTCCACTTT. The chain uses TRBV2 and TRBJ1-6, with D possibly matching TRBD1 (5 bases). Germline-derived CDR1 and CDR2 are SNHLY and FYNNEI. CDR3 length: 13 amino acids. Trimming removed 9 bases from V and 7 bases from J, with 13 bases in between.

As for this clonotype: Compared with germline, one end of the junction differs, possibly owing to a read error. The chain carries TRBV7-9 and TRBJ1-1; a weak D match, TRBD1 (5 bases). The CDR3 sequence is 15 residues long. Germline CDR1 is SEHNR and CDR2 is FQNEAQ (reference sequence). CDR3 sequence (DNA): TGCGCCAGCAGCCAAGAGAGGGCGCAGGGTACTGAAGCTTTCTTT. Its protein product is CASSQERAQGTEAFF. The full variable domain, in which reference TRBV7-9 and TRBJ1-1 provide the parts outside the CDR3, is DTGVSQNPRHKITKRGQNVTFRCDPISEHNRLYWYRQTLGQGPEFLTYFQNEAQLEKSRLLSDRFSAERPKGSFSTLEIQRTEQGDSAMYLCASSQERAQGTEAFFGQGTRLTVV.

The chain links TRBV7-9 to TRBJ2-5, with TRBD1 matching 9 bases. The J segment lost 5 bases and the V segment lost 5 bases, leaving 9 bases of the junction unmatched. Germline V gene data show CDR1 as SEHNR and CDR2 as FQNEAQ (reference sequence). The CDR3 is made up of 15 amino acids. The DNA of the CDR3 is TGTGCCAGCAGCGTTGGACAGGGGATTGTGGAGACCCAGTACTTC. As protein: CASSVGQGIVETQYF.

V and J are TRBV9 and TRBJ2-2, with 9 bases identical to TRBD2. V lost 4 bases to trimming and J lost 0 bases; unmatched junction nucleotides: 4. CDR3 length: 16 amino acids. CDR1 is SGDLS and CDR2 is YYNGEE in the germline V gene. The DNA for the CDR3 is TGTGCCAGCAGCTTCGGGACTAGCACGAACACCGGGGAGCTGTTTTTT. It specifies CASSFGTSTNTGELFF.

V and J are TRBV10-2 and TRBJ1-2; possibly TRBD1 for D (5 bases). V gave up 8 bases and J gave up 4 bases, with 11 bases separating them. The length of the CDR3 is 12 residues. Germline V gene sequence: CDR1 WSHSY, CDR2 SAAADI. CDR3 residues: CASQGTSYGYTF. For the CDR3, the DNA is TGCGCCAGCCAGGGAACATCCTATGGCTACACCTTC.

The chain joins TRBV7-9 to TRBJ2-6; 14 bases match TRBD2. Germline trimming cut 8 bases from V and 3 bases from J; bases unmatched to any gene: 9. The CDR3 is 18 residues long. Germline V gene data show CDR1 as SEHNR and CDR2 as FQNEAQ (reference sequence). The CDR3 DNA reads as TGTGCCAGCGGACGGACGGGACTAGCGGGAGTTGGGGCCAACGTCCTGACTTTC. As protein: CASGRTGLAGVGANVLTF.

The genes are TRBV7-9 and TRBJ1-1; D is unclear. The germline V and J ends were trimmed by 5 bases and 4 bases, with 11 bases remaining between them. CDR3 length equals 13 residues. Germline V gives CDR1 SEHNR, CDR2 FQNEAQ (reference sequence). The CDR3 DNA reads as TGTGCCAGCAGCGCCCGTTGGGGCACTGAAGCTTTCTTT. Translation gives CASSARWGTEAFF.

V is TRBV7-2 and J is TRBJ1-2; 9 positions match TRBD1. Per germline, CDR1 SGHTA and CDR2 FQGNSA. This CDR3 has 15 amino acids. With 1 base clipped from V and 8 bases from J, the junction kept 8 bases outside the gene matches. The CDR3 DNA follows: TGTGCCAGCAGCTTAGACAGGGGACAGGGAATAGGCTACACCTTC. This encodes CASSLDRGQGIGYTF.

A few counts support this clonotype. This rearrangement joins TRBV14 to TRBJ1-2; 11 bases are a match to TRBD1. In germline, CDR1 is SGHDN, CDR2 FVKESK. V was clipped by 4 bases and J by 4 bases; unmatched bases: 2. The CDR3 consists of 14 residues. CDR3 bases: TGTGCCAGCAGCCGAGGGACAGGGGGCTATGGCTACACCTTC. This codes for CASSRGTGGYGYTF. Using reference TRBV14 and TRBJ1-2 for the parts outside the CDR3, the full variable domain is EAGVTQFPSHSVIEKGQTVTLRCDPISGHDNLYWYRRVMGKEIKFLLHFVKESKQDESGMPNNRFLAERTGGTYSTLKVQPAELEDSGVYFCASSRGTGGYGYTFGSGTRLTVV.

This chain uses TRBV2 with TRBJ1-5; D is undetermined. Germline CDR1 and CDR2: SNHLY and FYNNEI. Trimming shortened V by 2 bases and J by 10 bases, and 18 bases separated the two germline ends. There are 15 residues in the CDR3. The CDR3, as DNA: TGTGCCAGCAGTGAATTTCCTGGACCGTCTATACCCCAGCATTTT. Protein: CASSEFPGPSIPQHF.

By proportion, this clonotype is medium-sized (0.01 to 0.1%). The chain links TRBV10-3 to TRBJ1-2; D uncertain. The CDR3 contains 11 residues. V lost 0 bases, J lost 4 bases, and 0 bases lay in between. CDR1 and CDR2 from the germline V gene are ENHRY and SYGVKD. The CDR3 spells CAISESYGYTF. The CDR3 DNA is TGTGCCATCAGTGAGTCCTATGGCTACACCTTC.

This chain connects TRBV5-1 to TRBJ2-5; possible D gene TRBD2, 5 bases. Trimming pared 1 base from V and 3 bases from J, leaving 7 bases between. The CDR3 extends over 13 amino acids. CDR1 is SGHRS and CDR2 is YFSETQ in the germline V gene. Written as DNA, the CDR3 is TGCGCCAGCAGCTTGTCTAGCAAAGAGACCCAGTACTTC. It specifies CASSLSSKETQYF. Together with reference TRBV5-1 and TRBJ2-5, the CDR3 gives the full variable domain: KAGVTQTPRYLIKTRGQQVTLSCSPISGHRSVSWYQQTPGQGLQFLFEYFSETQRNKGNFPGRFSGRQFSNSRSEMNVSTLELGDSALYLCASSLSSKETQYFGPGTRLLVL.

CDR3 protein: CSVADETNTGELFF. CDR3 nucleotide sequence: TGCAGCGTGGCCGACGAAACGAACACCGGGGAGCTGTTTTTT. The chain employs TRBV29-1 and TRBJ2-2; no definite D call. The V gene lost 6 bases and the J gene lost 0 bases, with 11 bases spanning the gap. This CDR3 contains 14 residues. Germline V gene data show CDR1 as SQVTM and CDR2 as ANQGSEA.

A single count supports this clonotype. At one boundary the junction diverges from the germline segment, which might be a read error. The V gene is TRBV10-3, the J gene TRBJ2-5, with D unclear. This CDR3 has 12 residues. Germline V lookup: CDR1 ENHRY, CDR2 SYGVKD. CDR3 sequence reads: CASSTSWETQYF. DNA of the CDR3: TGTGCCAGCAGTACGAGTTGGGAGACCCAGTACTTC.

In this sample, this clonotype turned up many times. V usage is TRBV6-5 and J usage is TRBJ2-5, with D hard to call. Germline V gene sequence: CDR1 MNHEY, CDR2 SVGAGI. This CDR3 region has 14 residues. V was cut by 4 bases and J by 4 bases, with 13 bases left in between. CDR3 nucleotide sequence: TGTGCCAGCAGTTTCCCCGAGAGCGCAGAGACCCAGTACTTC. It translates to CASSFPESAETQYF.

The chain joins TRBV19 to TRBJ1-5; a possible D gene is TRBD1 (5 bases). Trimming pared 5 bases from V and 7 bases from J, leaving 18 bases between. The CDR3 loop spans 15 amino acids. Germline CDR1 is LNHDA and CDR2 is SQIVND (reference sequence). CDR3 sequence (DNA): TGTGCCAGTAGTTTGGGGGGTCTCGGCACACAGCCCCAGCATTTT. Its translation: CASSLGGLGTQPQHF.

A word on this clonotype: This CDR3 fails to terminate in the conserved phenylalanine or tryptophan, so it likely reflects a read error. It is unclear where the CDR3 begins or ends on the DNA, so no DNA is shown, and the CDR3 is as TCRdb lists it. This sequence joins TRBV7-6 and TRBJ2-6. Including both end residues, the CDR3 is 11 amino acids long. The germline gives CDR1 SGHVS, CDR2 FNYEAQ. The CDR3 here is CASSFSRSGTS.

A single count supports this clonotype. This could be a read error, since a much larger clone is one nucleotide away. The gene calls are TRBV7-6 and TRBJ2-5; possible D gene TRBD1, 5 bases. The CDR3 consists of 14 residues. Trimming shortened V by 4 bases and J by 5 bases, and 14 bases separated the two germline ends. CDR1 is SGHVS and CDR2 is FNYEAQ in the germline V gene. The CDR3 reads CASSSPVGPETQYF. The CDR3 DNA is TGTGCCAGCAGCTCACCGGTGGGGCCGGAGACCCAGTACTTC.

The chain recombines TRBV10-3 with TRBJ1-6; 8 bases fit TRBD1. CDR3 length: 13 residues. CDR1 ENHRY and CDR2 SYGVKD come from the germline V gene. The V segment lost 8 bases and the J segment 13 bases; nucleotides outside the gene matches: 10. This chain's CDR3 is CAIGVGRGLPLHF. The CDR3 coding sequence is TGTGCCATCGGTGTGGGCAGGGGGCTGCCCCTCCACTTT.

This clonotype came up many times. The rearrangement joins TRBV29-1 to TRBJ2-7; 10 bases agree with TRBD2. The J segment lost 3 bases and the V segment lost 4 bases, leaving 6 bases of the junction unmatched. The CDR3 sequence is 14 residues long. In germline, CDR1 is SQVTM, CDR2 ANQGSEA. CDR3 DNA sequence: TGCAGCGTTGTAGATCCTAGCGGGAGCTACGAGCAGTACTTC. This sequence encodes CSVVDPSGSYEQYF.